A selection of T cell receptor beta chains follows, all from one sample in a study of blood T cell repertoires in COVID-19. Sequencing was performed with immunoSEQ multiplex PCR; in TCRdb, only in-frame clones are kept and a portion is missing. Of 200,000 to 250,000 clones in the sample, about nine tenths were seen once. The sample taken for sequencing was peripheral blood. These receptor sequences come from a man aged 55 to 70 who had recovered from COVID-19. The conserved cysteine and the conserved F or W are not part of the CDR3 here.

>12|TRBV19|TRBJ1-2
ASSRRGASYGYT
>13|TRBV19|TRBJ2-3
ASALETGLSDTQY
>13|TRBV2|TRBJ2-2
ASRTGTTNTGELF
>14|TRBV15|TRBJ1-6
ATSRDLLRNNSPLH
>11|TRBV2|TRBJ2-5
ASTWTVVGSQY
>11|TRBV29-1|TRBJ1-4
SVLPRQGEKLF
>14|TRBV6-1|TRBJ2-5
ASSGTSGEAEETQY
>10|TRBV2|TRBJ2-7
ASSQTGYEQY
>12|TRBV4-3|TRBJ2-2
ASSQDLGSKKLF
>12|TRBV19|TRBJ1-4
ASSSAGDTKKLF
>12|TRBV27|TRBJ2-4
ASRKQGNWNIQY
>14|TRBV19|TRBJ1-2
ASSRTGYTSRYGYT
>9|TRBV28|TRBJ2-7
ASNSFYEQY
>14|TRBV6-1|TRBJ2-3
ASSEGTGAGTDTQY
>12|TRBV27|TRBJ2-7
ASSSYHRLDEQY
>13|TRBV5-4|TRBJ2-1
ASSPLAGHSNEQF
>12|TRBV29-1|TRBJ1-4
SAVAPLEQEKLF
>13|TRBV7-2|TRBJ1-2
ASSPSSGLNYGYT
>11|TRBV11-2|TRBJ2-5
ASSLGQQETQY
>12|TRBV4-1|TRBJ1-5
ASSHGTGGQPQH
>12|TRBV6-1|TRBJ2-2
ASRPGGHTGELF
>11|TRBV6-2/TRBV6-3|TRBJ1-1
ASSYQGNTEAF
>13|TRBV5-1|TRBJ2-7
ASSLGQWSSYEQY
>11|TRBV6-6|TRBJ1-2
ASSYKLADGYT
>12|TRBV2|TRBJ1-6
ASSVAQGESPLH
>11|TRBV7-2|TRBJ2-5
ASGREGSGTQY
>12|TRBV27|TRBJ1-5
ASSAAYSNQPQH
>14|TRBV6-5|TRBJ1-3
ASSYTGAGSGNTIY
>12|TRBV2|TRBJ1-2
ASSRGTVSYGYT
>13|TRBV2|TRBJ1-2
ASRPFRDRVQGYT
>13|TRBV9|TRBJ2-7
ASSVEVGGSYEQY
>11|TRBV11-3|TRBJ1-1
ASSTNRDTEAF
>11|TRBV6-5|TRBJ1-1
ASRDRKNTEAF
>14|TRBV7-9|TRBJ1-6
ASSPAGRGFNSPLH
>13|TRBV6-2/TRBV6-3|TRBJ2-7
ASSPRNRAGNEQY
>11|TRBV12-3/TRBV12-4|TRBJ1-2
ASSITGGGSYT
>12|TRBV4-3|TRBJ1-2
ASSQDYRGNGYT
>15|TRBV5-4|TRBJ2-5
ASSLAERRGGQETQY
>12|TRBV10-3|TRBJ2-7
AISGLAGGGEQY
>13|TRBV6-1|TRBJ1-2
ASSEWEGSDYGYT
>12|TRBV7-2|TRBJ2-7
ASSPDRGAYEQY
>12|TRBV5-1|TRBJ1-5
ASSLAAGIQPQH
>10|TRBV5-1|TRBJ1-1
ASSLVAGEAF
>12|TRBV5-1|TRBJ2-1
ASSVNSGGDEQF
>13|TRBV7-6|TRBJ2-2
ASSFREGLTGELF
>12|TRBV4-2|TRBJ1-4
ASSLLGGDEKLF
>15|TRBV7-2|TRBJ2-1
ASSLRSSGRPHNEQF
>12|TRBV5-1|TRBJ2-5
ASSRDRAEETQY
>12|TRBV7-3|TRBJ2-3
ASSPGGVPDTQY
>16|TRBV25-1|TRBJ2-1
ASSEYPSGGSSYNEQF
>16|TRBV2|TRBJ1-4
ASSLYWGQNSGGEKLF
>17|TRBV5-1|TRBJ2-3
ASSSPPGTSGGRGDTQY
>14|TRBV18|TRBJ2-1
ASSLLTSGFDNEQF
>13|TRBV5-1|TRBJ2-7
ASSSPDRALGEQY
>13|TRBV19|TRBJ2-1
ASSTLDRGLNEQF
>13|TRBV15|TRBJ1-4
ATSRDRAGGEKLF
>12|TRBV27|TRBJ2-2
ASSLSGLTRELF
>13|TRBV6-6|TRBJ2-1
ASSPPGTGTNEQF
>12|TRBV6-1|TRBJ2-1
ASGGRAGAREQF